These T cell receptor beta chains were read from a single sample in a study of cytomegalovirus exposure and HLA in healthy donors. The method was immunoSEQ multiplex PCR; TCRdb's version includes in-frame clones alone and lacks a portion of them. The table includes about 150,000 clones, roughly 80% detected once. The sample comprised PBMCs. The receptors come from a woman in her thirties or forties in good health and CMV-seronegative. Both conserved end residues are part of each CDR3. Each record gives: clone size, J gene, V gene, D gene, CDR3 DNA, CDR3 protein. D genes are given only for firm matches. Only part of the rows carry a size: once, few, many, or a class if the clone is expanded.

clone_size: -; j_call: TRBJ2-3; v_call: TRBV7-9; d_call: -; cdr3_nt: TGTGCCAGCAGTTCCCGACTACCAGATACGCAGTATTTT; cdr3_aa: CASSSRLPDTQYF
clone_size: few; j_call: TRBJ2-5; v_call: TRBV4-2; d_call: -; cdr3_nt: TGTGCCAGCAGCCGACTGGAGGGGCCTGAGGAGCAGTACTTC; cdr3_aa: CASSRLEGPEEQYF
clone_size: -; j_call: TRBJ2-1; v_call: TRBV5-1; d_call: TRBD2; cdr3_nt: TGCGCCAGCAGCACCGGGACTAGCGGGGTATACAATGAGCAGTTCTTC; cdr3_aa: CASSTGTSGVYNEQFF
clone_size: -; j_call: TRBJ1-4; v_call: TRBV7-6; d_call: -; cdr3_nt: TGTGCCAGCAGTCAACCGTGGACTGAGAATGAAAAACTGTTTTTT; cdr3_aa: CASSQPWTENEKLFF
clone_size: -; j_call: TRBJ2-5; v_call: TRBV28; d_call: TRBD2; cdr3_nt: TGTGCCAGCAGTTTGGCCGGTGGGGAGGGTGAGACCCAGTACTTC; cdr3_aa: CASSLAGGEGETQYF
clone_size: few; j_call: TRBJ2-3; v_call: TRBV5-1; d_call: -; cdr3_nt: TGCGCCAGCAGCTATGGGGCGGATACTAGCACAGATACGCAGTATTTT; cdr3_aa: CASSYGADTSTDTQYF
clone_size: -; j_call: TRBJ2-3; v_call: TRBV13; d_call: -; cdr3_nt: TGTGCCAGCAGCTTCCGGGGTAGCACAGATACGCAGTATTTT; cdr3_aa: CASSFRGSTDTQYF
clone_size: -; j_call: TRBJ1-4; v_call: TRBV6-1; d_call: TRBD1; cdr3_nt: TGTGCCAGCAGTGCCCCGCGGACAGGGGGTGAAAAACTGTTTTTT; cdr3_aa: CASSAPRTGGEKLFF
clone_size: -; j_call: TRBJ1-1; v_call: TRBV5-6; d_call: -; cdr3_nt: TGTGCCAGCAGCTTGAGGAGGATGAACACTGAAGCTTTCTTT; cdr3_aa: CASSLRRMNTEAFF
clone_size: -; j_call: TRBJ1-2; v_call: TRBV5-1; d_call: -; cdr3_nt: TGCGCCAGCAGCTTGAACCGGGGTCGTGGCTACACCTTC; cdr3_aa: CASSLNRGRGYTF
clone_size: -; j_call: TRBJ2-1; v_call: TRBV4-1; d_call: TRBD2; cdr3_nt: TGCGCCAGCAGCCAAGATTGGCAGGCAGCGGGAAAGCAGTTCTTC; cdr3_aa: CASSQDWQAAGKQFF
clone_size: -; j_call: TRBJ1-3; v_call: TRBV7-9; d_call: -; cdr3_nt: TGTGCCAGCAGCTTAGGACACTCTGGAAACACCATATATTTT; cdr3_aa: CASSLGHSGNTIYF
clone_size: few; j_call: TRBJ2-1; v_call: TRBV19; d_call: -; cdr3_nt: TGTGCCAGTACCCACAGGGGGAGGGGGTACAATGAGCAGTTCTTC; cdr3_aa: CASTHRGRGYNEQFF
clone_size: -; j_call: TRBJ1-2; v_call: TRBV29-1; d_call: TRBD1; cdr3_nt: TGCAGCGTTGATGACGGACAGGGGTCCTACTATGGCTACACCTTC; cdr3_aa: CSVDDGQGSYYGYTF
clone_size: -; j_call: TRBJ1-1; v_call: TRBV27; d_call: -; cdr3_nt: TGTGCCAGCAGTTGGAGCAGTTTGAACACTGAAGCTTTCTTT; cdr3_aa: CASSWSSLNTEAFF
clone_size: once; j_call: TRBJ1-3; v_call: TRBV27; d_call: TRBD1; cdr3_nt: TGTGCCAGCAGTCGGACAGGGGACCGGGCTGGAAACACCATATATTTT; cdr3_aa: CASSRTGDRAGNTIYF
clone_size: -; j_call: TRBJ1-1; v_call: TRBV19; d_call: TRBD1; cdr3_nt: TGTGCCAGTAGTGCGCTACAGGGGTCGACCACTGAAGCTTTCTTT; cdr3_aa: CASSALQGSTTEAFF
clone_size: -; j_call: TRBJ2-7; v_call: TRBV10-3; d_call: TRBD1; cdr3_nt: TGTGCCATCAGTGGAAGTGGGACAGGGAATTCAGAGCTCTACGAGCAGTACTTC; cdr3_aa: CAISGSGTGNSELYEQYF
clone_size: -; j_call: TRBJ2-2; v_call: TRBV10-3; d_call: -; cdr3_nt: TGTGCCACCCTCTCGTCCTCGAACACCGGGGAGCTGTTTTTT; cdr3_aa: CATLSSSNTGELFF
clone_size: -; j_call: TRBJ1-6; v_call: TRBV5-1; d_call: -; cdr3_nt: TGCGCCAGCAGCTCCCGGAGGAATACTGGACATAATTCACCCCTCCACTTT; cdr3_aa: CASSSRRNTGHNSPLHF
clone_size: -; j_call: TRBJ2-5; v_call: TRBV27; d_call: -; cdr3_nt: TGTGCCAGCAGTTTAGGATTAGGCGGGGACCAGTACTTC; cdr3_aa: CASSLGLGGDQYF
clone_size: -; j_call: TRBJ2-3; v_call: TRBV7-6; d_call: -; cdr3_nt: TGTGCCAGCAGCTTAGGCGAATTTCGTCCTAGACTTTTT; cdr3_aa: CASSLGEFRPRLF
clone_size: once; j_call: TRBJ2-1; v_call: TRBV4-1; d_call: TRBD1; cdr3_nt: TGCGCCAGCAGCCCGACAGGGGGGAATGAGCAGTTCTTC; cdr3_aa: CASSPTGGNEQFF
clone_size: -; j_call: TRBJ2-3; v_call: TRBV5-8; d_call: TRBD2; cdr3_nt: TGTGCCAGCAGCTTGGGTACTAGCGGGAGCACAGATACGCAGTATTTT; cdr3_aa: CASSLGTSGSTDTQYF
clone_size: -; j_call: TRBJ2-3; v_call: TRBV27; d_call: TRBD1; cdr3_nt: TGTGCCAGCAGTTTACAGGGGGTCACAGATACGCAGTATTTT; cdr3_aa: CASSLQGVTDTQYF
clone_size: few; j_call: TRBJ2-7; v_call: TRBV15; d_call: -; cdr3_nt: TGTGCCACCAGCAGAGCCAACGAGGAGGGGACGGGCGAGCAGTACTTC; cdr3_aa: CATSRANEEGTGEQYF
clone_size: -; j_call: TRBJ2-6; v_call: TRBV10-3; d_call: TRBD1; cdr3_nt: TGTGCCATCAGCGACAGGGCTGGGGCCAACGTCCTGACTTTC; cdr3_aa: CAISDRAGANVLTF
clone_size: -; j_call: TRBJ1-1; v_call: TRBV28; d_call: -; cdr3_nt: TGTGCCAGCCCTAGTGGGAGGGCTGAAGCTTTCTTT; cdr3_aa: CASPSGRAEAFF
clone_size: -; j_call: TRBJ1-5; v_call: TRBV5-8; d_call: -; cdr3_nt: TGTGCCAGCAGCTGGGGGGGGGCCGGGAATCAGCCCCAGCATTTT; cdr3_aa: CASSWGGAGNQPQHF
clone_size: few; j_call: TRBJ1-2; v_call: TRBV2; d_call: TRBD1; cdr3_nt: TGTGCCAGCAGTCCGACAGGGGACAACTATGGCTACACCTTC; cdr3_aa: CASSPTGDNYGYTF
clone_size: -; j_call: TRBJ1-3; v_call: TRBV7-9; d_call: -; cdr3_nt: TGTGCCAGCAGCTTAGATGGCCCTGGAAACACCATATATTTT; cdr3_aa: CASSLDGPGNTIYF
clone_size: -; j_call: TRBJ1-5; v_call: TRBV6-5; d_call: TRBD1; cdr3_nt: TGTGCCAGCAGGATGACAGGGGATAGCAATCAGCCCCAGCATTTT; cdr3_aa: CASRMTGDSNQPQHF
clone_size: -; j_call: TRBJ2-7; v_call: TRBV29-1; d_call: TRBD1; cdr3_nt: TGCAGCGTCAAACAGGGGGCTAACCGCGTGCAGTACTTC; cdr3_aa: CSVKQGANRVQYF
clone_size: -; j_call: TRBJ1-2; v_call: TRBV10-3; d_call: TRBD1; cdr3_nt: TGTGCCATCAGACCCCGGGACAGCCCTTTCTATGGCTACACCTTC; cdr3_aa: CAIRPRDSPFYGYTF
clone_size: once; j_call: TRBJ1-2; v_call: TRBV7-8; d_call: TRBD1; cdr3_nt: TGTGCCAGCAGCTTAGAGGCCTGGACAGGGGTTTGGGGCTACACCTTC; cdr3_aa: CASSLEAWTGVWGYTF
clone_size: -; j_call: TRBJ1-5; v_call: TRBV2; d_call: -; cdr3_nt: TGTGCCAGCAGTGAAGCGGCGTCCCAGGGTAATCAGCCCCAGCATTTT; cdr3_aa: CASSEAASQGNQPQHF
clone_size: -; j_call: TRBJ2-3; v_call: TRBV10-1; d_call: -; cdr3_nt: TGCGCCAGCAGTGATCCAGCTAGCCAAGATACGCAGTATTTT; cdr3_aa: CASSDPASQDTQYF
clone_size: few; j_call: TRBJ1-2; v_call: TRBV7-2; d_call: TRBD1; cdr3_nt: TGTGCCAGCAGCGTCGGGACAGGAGATGGCTACACCTTC; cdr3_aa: CASSVGTGDGYTF